This entry concerns a single TCR beta chain. As yet, its antigen is unknown. CDR3 length equals 11 residues. Germline lookup yields CDR1 MNHNY and CDR2 SVGAGI (reference sequence). V was shortened by 6 bases and J by 8 bases, with 10 bases between the two germline ends. With 60 Vbeta and 13 Jbeta primers, the PCR was carried out. Measured with immunoSEQ multiplex PCR; TCRdb has only the in-frame clones, and not every one. Of around 100,000 clones in the sample, more than 75% were seen once. The source of the sample is a study of cytomegalovirus exposure and HLA in healthy donors. Study-level points and caveats: Within an earlier analysis, most TCR beta V segments proved productive either about 87% or about 30% of the time.

Source material: PBMCs. This chain joins TRBV6-6 and TRBJ1-1, with D possibly matching TRBD1 (6 bases). The receptor comes from a woman aged 18-29 years in good health and CMV-seropositive. DNA of the CDR3: TGTGCCAGCAGGGAGGACAGAGAAGCTTTCTTT. It encodes CASREDREAFF.